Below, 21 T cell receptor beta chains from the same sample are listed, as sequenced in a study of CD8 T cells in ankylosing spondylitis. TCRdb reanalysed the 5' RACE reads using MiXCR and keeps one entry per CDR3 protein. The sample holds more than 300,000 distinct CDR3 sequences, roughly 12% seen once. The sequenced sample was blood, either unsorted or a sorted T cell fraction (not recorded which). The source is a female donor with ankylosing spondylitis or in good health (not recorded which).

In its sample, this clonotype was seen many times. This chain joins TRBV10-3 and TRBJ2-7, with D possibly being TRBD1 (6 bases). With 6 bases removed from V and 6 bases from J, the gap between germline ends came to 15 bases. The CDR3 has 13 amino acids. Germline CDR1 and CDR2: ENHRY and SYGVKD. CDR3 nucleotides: TGTGCCATCAGGACCACAGGGATTTCCGAGCAGTACTTC. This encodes CAIRTTGISEQYF.

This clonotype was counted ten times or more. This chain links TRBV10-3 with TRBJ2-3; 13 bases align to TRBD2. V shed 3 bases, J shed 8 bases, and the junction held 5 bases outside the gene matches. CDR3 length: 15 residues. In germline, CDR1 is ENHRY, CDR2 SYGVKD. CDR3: CAISDGLAGAGTQYF. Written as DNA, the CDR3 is TGTGCCATCAGTGACGGACTAGCGGGAGCGGGTACGCAGTATTTT.

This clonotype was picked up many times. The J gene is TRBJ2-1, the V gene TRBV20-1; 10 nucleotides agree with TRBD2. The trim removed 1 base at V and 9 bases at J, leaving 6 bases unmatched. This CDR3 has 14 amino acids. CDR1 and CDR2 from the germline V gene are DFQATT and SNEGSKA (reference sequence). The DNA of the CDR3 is TGCAGTGCTAGAGGGACTAGCGGTTTCGGTGAGCAGTTCTTC. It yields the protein CSARGTSGFGEQFF.

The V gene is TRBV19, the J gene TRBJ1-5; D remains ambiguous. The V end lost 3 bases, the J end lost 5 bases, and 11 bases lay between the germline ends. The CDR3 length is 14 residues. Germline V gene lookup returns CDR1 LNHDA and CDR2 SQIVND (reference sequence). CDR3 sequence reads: CASSIGDKYQPQHF. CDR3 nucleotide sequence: TGTGCCAGTAGTATTGGGGATAAGTATCAGCCCCAGCATTTT.

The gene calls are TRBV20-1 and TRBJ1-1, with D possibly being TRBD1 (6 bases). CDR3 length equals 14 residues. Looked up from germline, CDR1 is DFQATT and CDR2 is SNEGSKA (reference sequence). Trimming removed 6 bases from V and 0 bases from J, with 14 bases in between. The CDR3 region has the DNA TGCAGTGCCCAGAGGGACACTGTGAACACTGAAGCTTTCTTT. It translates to CSAQRDTVNTEAFF.

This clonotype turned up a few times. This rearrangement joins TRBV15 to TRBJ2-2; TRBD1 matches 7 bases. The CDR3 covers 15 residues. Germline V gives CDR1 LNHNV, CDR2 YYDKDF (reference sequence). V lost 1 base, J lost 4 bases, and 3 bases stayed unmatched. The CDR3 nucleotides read TGTGCCACCAGCAGAGGGGACAGATTCACCGGGGAGCTGTTTTTT. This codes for CATSRGDRFTGELFF.

The CDR3 sequence: CASQSSGPPDTQYF. Written as DNA, the CDR3 is TGCGCCAGCCAGTCCTCGGGACCTCCCGATACGCAGTATTTT. This chain joins TRBV5-1 and TRBJ2-3, with D perhaps matching TRBD1 or TRBD2 (5 bases each). V lost 7 bases and J 6 bases, leaving 18 bases between the germline ends. Germline V gene data show CDR1 as SGHRS and CDR2 as YFSETQ. This CDR3 has 14 amino acids.

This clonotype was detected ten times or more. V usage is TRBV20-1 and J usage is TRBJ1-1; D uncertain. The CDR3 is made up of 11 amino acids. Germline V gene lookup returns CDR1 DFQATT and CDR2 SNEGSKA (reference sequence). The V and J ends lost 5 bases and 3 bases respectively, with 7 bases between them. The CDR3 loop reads CSAPAYTEAFF. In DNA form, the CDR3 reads TGCAGTGCTCCGGCCTACACTGAAGCTTTCTTT.

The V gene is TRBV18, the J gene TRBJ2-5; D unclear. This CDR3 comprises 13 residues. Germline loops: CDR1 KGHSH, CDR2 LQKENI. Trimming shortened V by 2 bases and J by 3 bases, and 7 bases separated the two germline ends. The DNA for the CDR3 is TGTGCCAGCTCACCAACGGACGAAGAGACCCAGTACTTC. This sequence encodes CASSPTDEETQYF.

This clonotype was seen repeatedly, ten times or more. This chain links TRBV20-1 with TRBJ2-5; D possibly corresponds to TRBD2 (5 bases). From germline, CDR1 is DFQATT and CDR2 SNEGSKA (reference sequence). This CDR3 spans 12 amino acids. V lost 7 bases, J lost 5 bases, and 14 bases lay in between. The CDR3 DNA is TGCAGTGGCCGCCCTTCGGGGGAGACCCAGTACTTC. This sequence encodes CSGRPSGETQYF.

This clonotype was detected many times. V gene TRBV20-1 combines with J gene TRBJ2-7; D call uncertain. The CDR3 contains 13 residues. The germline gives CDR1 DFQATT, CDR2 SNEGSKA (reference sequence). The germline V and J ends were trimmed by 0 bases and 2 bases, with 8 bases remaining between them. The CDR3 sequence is CSARDFWAYEQYF. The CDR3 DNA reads TGCAGTGCTAGAGATTTCTGGGCCTACGAGCAGTACTTC.

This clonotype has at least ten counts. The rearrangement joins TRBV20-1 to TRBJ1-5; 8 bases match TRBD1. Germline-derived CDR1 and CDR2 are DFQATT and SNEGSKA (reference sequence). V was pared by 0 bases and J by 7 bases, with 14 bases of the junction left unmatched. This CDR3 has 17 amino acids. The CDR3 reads CSARDRRTGWQRQPQHF. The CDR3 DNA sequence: TGCAGTGCTAGAGATCGAAGGACAGGGTGGCAGCGCCAGCCCCAGCATTTT.

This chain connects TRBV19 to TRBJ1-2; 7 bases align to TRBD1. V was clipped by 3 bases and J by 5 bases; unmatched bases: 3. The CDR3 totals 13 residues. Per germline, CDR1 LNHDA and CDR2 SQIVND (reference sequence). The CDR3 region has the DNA TGTGCCAGTAGTATTGGGACAGCATATGGCTACACCTTC. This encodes CASSIGTAYGYTF.

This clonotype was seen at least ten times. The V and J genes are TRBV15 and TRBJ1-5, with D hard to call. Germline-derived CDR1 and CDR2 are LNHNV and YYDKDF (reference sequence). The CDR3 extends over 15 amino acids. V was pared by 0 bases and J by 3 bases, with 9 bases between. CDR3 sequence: CATSRDKGYNQPQHF. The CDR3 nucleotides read TGTGCCACCAGCAGAGATAAGGGTTACAATCAGCCCCAGCATTTT.

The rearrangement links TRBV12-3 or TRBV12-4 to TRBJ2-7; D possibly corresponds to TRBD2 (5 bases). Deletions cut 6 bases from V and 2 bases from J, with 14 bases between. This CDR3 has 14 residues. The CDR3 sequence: CASRGGREPYEQYF. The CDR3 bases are TGTGCCAGCAGAGGAGGACGGGAACCCTACGAGCAGTACTTC.

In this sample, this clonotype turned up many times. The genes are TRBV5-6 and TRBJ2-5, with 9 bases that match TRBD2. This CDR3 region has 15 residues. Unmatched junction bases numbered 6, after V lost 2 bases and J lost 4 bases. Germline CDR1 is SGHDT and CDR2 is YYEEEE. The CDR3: CASSLAGGGGETQYF. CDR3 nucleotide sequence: TGTGCCAGCAGCTTAGCGGGAGGAGGGGGAGAGACCCAGTACTTC. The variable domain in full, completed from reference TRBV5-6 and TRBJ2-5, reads DAGVTQSPTHLIKTRGQQVTLRCSPKSGHDTVSWYQQALGQGPQFIFQYYEEEERQRGNFPDRFSGHQFPNYSSELNVNALLLGDSALYLCASSLAGGGGETQYFGPGTRLLVL.

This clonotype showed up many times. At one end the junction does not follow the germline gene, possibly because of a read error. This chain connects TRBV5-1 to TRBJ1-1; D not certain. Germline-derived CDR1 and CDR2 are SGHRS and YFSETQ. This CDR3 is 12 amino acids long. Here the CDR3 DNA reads TGTGCCAGCAGTCCGCGGGGCACTGAAGCTTTCTTT. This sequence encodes CASSPRGTEAFF.

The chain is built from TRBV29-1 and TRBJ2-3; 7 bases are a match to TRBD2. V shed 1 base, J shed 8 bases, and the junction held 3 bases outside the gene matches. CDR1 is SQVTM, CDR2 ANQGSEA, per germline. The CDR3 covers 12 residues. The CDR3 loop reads CSVEAGGATQYF. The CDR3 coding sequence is TGCAGCGTTGAAGCGGGAGGAGCTACGCAGTATTTT.

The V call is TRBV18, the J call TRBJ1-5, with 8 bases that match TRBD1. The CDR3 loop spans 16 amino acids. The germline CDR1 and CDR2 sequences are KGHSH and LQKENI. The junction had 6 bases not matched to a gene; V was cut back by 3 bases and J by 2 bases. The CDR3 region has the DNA TGTGCCAGCTCACCTCAGGGGGCTCTGGGCAATCAGCCCCAGCATTTT. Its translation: CASSPQGALGNQPQHF.

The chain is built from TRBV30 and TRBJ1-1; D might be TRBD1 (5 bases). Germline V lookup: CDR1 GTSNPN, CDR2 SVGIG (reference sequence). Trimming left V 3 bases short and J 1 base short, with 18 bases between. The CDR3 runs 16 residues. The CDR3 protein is CAWRRPGTPRNTEAFF. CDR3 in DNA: TGTGCCTGGAGGAGACCCGGGACTCCCCGGAACACTGAAGCTTTCTTT. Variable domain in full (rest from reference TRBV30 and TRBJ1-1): SQTIHQWPATLVQPVGSPLSLECTVEGTSNPNLYWYRQAAGRGLQLLFYSVGIGQISSEVPQNLSASRPQDRQFILSSKKLLLSDSGFYLCAWRRPGTPRNTEAFFGQGTRLTVV.

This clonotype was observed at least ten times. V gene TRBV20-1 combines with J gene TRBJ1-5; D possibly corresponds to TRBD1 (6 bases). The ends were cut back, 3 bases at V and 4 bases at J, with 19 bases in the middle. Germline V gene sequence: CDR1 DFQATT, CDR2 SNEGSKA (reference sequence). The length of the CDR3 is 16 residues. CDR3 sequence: CSASAQTRGENQPQHF. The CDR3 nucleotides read TGCAGTGCTAGCGCCCAGACAAGGGGGGAAAATCAGCCCCAGCATTTT.